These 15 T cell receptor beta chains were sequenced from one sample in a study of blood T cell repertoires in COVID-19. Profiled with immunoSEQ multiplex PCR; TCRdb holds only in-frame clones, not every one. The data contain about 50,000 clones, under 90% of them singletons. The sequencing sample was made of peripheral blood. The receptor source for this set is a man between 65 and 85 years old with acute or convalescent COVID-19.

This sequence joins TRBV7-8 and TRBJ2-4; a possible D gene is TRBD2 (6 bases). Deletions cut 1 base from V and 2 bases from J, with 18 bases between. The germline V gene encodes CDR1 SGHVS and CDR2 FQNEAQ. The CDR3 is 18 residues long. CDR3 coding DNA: TGTGCCAGCAGCTTAGGGCCCCCCGGGGCGGGAACCAAAAACATTCAGTACTTC. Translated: CASSLGPPGAGTKNIQYF. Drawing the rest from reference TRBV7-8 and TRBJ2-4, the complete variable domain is GAGVSQSPRYKVAKRGQDVALRCDPISGHVSLFWYQQALGQGPEFLTYFQNEAQLDKSGLPSDRFFAERPEGSVSTLKIQRTQQEDSAVYLCASSLGPPGAGTKNIQYFGAGTRLSVL.

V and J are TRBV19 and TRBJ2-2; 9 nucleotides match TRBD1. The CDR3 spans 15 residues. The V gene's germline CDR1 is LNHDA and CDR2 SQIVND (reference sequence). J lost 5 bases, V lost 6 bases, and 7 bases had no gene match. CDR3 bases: TGTGCCAGTAGCTCCGGGACAGGGTGGACCGGGGAGCTGTTTTTT. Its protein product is CASSSGTGWTGELFF.

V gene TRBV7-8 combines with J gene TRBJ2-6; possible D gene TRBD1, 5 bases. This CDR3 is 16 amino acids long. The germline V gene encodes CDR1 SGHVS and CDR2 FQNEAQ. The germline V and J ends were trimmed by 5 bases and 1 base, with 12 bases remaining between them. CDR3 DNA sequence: TGTGCCAGCAGCGGGCATTCAGGGTCTGGGGCCAACGTCCTGACTTTC. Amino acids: CASSGHSGSGANVLTF. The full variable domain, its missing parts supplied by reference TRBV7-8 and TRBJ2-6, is GAGVSQSPRYKVAKRGQDVALRCDPISGHVSLFWYQQALGQGPEFLTYFQNEAQLDKSGLPSDRFFAERPEGSVSTLKIQRTQQEDSAVYLCASSGHSGSGANVLTFGAGSRLTVL.

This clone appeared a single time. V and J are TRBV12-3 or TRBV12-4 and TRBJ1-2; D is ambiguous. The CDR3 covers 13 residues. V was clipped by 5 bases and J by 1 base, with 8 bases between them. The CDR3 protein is CASSRLVNYGYTF. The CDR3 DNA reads TGTGCCAGCAGTCGGCTAGTTAACTATGGCTACACCTTC.

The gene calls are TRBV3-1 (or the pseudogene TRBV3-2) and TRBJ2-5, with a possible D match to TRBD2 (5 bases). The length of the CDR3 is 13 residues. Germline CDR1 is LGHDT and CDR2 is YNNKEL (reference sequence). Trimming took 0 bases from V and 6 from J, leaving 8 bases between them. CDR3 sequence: CASSQELAKTQYF. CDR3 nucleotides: TGTGCCAGCAGCCAAGAGCTAGCTAAGACCCAGTACTTC.

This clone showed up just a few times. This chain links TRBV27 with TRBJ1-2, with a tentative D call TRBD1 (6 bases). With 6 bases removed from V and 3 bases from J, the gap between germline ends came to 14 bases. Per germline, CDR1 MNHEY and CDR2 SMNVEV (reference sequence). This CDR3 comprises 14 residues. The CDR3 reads CASRNTGMDYGYTF. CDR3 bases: TGTGCCAGCAGAAATACAGGGATGGACTATGGCTACACCTTC.

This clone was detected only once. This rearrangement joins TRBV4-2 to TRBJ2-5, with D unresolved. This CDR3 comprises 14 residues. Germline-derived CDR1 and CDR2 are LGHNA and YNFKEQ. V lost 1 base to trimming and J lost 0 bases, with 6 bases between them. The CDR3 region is CASSQGHNQETQYF. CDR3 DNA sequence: TGTGCCAGCAGCCAAGGACATAACCAAGAGACCCAGTACTTC.

CDR3 sequence reads: CASKKDRGRETQYF. CDR3 nucleotide sequence: TGTGCCAGCAAGAAAGACAGGGGGCGGGAGACCCAGTACTTC. The chain couples TRBV7-2 to TRBJ2-5; TRBD1 matches at 10 bases. Germline-derived CDR1 and CDR2 are SGHTA and FQGNSA. Trimming at V came to 7 bases and at J to 5 bases, leaving 7 bases not matched to a gene. This CDR3 contains 14 residues.

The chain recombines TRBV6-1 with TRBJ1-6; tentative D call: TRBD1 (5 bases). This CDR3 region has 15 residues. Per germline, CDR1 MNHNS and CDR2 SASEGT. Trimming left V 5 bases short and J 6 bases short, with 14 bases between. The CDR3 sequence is CASSSREGINSPLHF. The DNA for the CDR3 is TGTGCCAGCAGTTCCCGGGAGGGGATTAATTCACCCCTCCACTTT.

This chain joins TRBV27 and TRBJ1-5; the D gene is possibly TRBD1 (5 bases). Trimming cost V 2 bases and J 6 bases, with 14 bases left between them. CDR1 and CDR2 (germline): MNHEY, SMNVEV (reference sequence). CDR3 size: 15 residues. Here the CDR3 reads CASSLVRGEGQPQHF. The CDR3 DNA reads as TGTGCCAGCAGTTTAGTCCGGGGGGAGGGTCAGCCCCAGCATTTT.

DNA of the CDR3: TGTGCCTGGGTAGACAGGGGGCGGCTTAACACTGAAGCTTTCTTT. Translating gives CAWVDRGRLNTEAFF. V gene TRBV30 combines with J gene TRBJ1-1; TRBD1 matches at 10 bases. The CDR3 contains 15 residues. V was pared by 5 bases and J by 2 bases, with 8 bases of the junction left unmatched. Germline CDR1 GTSNPN, CDR2 SVGIG (reference sequence).

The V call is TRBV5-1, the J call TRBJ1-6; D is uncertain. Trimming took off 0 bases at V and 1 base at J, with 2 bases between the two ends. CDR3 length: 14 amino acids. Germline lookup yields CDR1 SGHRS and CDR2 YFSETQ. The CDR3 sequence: CASSLASYNSPLHF. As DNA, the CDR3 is TGCGCCAGCAGCTTGGCGTCCTATAATTCACCCCTCCACTTT.

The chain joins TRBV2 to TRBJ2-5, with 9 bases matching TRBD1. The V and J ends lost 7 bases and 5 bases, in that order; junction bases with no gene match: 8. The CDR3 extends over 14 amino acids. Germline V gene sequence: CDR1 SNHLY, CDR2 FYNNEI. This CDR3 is CASKKTGGSETQYF. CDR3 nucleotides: TGTGCCAGCAAGAAGACAGGGGGGTCGGAGACCCAGTACTTC.

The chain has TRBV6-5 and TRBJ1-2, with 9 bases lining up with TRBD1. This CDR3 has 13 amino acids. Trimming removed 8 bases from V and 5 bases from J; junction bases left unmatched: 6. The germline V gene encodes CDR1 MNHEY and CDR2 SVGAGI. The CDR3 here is CASHGQGRYGYTF. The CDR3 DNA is TGTGCCAGCCATGGACAGGGGAGGTATGGCTACACCTTC.

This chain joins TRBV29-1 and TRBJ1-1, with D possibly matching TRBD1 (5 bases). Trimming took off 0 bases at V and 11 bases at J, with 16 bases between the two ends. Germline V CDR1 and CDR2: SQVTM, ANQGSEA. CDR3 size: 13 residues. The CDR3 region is CSVEDRAGLEAFF. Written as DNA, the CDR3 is TGCAGCGTTGAAGATCGGGCAGGGTTGGAGGCTTTCTTT.